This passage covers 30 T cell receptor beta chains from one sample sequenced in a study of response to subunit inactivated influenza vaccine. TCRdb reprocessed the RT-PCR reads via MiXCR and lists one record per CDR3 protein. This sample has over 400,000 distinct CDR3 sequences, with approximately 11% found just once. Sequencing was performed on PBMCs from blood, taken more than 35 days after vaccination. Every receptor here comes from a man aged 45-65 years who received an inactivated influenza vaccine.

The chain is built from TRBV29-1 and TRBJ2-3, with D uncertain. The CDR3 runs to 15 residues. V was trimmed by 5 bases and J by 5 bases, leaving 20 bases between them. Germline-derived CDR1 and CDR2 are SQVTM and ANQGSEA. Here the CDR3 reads CSVPPGSPPGDTQYF. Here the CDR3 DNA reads TGCAGCGTTCCCCCGGGCTCTCCACCCGGAGATACGCAGTATTTT.

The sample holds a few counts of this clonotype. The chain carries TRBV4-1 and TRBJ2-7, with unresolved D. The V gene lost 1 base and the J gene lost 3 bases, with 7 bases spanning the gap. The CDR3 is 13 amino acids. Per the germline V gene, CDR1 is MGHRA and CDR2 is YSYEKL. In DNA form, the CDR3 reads TGCGCCAGCAGCCAAGCATACGGCTACGAGCAGTACTTC. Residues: CASSQAYGYEQYF.

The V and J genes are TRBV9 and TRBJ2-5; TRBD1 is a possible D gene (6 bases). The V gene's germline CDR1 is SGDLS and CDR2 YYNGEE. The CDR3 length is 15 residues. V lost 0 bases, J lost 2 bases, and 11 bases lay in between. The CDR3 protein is CASSVEGDTQETQYF. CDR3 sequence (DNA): TGTGCCAGCAGCGTAGAGGGGGATACACAAGAGACCCAGTACTTC.

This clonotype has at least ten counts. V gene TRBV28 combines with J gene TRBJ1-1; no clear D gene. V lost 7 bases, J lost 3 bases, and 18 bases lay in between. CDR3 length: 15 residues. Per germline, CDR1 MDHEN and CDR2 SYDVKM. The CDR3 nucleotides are TGTGCCAGCACCCCCCTACTAGGAACCTACACTGAAGCTTTCTTT. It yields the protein CASTPLLGTYTEAFF.

The CDR3 nucleotides read TGTGCCACCAGCAGAGTCCCCGGGACAGAAAAAGAGACCCAGTACTTC. Its protein product is CATSRVPGTEKETQYF. This chain connects TRBV15 to TRBJ2-5; 7 nucleotides line up with TRBD1. V dropped 1 base and J dropped 3; count of bases not matched to a gene: 8. CDR1 LNHNV and CDR2 YYDKDF come from the germline V gene (reference sequence). The CDR3 runs to 16 residues. Full variable domain (remainder filled in from reference TRBV15 and TRBJ2-5): DAMVIQNPRYQVTQFGKPVTLSCSQTLNHNVMYWYQQKSSQAPKLLFHYYDKDFNNEADTPDNFQSRRPNTSFCFLDIRSPGLGDTAMYLCATSRVPGTEKETQYFGPGTRLLVL.

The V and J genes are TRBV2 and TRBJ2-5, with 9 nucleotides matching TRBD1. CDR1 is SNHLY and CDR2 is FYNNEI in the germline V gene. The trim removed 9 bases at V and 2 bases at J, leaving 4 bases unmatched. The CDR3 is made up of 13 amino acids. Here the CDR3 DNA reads TGTGCCAGTGGGACAGGGACTCAAGAGACCCAGTACTTC. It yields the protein CASGTGTQETQYF.

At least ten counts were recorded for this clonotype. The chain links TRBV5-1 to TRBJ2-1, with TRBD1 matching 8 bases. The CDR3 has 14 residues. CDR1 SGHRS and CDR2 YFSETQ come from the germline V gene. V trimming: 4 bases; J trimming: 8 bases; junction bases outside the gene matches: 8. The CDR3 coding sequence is TGCGCCAGCAGCACGGGACAGGAGGGCGATGAGCAGTTCTTC. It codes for CASSTGQEGDEQFF. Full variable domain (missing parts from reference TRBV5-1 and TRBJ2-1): KAGVTQTPRYLIKTRGQQVTLSCSPISGHRSVSWYQQTPGQGLQFLFEYFSETQRNKGNFPGRFSGRQFSNSRSEMNVSTLELGDSALYLCASSTGQEGDEQFFGPGTRLTVL.

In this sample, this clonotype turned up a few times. CDR3 region: CASSHRTSGEQFF. The DNA for the CDR3 is TGCGCCAGCAGCCATCGCACTAGCGGGGAGCAGTTCTTC. The chain combines TRBV4-3 with TRBJ2-1; 9 bases are a match to TRBD2. Germline assignment: CDR1 LGHNA and CDR2 YSLEER. The CDR3 has 13 residues. V was pared by 3 bases and J by 10 bases, with 4 bases of the junction left unmatched.

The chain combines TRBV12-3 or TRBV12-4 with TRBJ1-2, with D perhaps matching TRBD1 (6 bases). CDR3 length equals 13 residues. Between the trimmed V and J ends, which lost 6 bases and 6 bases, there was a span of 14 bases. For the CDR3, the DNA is TGTGCCAGCAGCCTTGTGGGGGCGGATGGCTACACCTTC. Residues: CASSLVGADGYTF.

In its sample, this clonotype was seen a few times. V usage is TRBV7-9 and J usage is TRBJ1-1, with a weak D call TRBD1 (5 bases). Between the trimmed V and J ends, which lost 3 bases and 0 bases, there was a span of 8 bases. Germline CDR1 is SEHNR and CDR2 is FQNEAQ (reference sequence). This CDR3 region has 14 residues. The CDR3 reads CASSFTRVNTEAFF. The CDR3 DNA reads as TGTGCCAGCAGCTTCACCAGGGTGAACACTGAAGCTTTCTTT.

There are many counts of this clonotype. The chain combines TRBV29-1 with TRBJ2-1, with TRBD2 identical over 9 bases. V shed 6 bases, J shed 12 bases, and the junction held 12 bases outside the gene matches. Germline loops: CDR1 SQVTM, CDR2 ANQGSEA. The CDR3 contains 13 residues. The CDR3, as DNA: TGCAGCGTGGATCCGGCGGGAGGGCCTAGGCAGTTCTTC. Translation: CSVDPAGGPRQFF.

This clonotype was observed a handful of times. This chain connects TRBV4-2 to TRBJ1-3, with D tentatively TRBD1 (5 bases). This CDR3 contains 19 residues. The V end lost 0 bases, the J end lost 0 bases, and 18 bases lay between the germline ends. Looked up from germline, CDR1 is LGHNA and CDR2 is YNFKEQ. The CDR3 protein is CASSQDSPGRAYSGNTIYF. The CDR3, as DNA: TGTGCCAGCAGCCAAGACTCTCCAGGCAGGGCGTACTCTGGAAACACCATATATTTT.

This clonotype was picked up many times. DNA for the CDR3: TGTGCCAGCAGTTTCCCGACTAGCGGGGAAGAGACCCAGTACTTC. Encoded protein: CASSFPTSGEETQYF. This chain connects TRBV28 to TRBJ2-5; 11 bases line up with TRBD2. This CDR3 spans 15 amino acids. Unmatched junction bases numbered 3, after V lost 3 bases and J lost 3 bases. Germline loops: CDR1 MDHEN, CDR2 SYDVKM. The full variable domain, rest sourced from reference TRBV28 and TRBJ2-5, is DVKVTQSSRYLVKRTGEKVFLECVQDMDHENMFWYRQDPGLGLRLIYFSYDVKMKEKGDIPEGYSVSREKKERFSLILESASTNQTSMYLCASSFPTSGEETQYFGPGTRLLVL.

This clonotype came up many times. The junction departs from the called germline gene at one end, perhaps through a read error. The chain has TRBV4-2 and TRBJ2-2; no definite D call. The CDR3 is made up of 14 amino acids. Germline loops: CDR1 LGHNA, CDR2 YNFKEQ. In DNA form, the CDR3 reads TGCGCCAGCAGCTCCCTTACGAACACCGGGGAGCTGTTTTTT. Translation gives CASSSLTNTGELFF.

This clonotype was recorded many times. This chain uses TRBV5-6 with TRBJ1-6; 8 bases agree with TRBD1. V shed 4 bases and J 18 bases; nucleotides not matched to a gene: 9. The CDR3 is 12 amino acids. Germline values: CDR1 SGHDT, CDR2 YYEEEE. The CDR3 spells CASSVRQGTRHF. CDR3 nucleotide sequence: TGTGCCAGCAGCGTAAGACAGGGGACGCGCCACTTT.

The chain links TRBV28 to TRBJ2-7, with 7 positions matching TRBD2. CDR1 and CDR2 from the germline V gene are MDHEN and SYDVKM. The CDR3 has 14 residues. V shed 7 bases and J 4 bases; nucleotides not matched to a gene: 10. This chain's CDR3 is CASKTPGGRYEQYF. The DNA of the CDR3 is TGTGCCAGCAAAACCCCGGGGGGAAGGTACGAGCAGTACTTC.

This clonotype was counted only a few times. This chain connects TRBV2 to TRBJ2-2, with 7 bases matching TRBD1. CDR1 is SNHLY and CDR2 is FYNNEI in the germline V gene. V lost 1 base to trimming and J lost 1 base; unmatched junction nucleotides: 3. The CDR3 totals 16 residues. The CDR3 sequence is CASSEEQGQNTGELFF. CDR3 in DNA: TGTGCCAGCAGTGAAGAACAGGGGCAGAACACCGGGGAGCTGTTTTTT. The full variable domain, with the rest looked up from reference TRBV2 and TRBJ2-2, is EPEVTQTPSHQVTQMGQEVILRCVPISNHLYFYWYRQILGQKVEFLVSFYNNEISEKSEIFDDQFSVERPDGSNFTLKIRSTKLEDSAMYFCASSEEQGQNTGELFFGEGSRLTVL.

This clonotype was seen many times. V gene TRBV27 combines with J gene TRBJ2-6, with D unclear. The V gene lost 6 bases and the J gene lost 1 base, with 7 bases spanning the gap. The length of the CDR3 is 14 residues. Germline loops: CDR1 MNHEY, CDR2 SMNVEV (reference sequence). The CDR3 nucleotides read TGTGCCAGCAGAAGTTTATCTGGGGCCAACGTCCTGACTTTC. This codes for CASRSLSGANVLTF.

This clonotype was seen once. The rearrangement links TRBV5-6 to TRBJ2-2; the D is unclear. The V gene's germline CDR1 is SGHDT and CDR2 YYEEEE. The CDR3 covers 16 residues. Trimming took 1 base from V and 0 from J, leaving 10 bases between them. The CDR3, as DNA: TGTGCCAGCAGCTTGAGTCCCGGTACGAACACCGGGGAGCTGTTTTTT. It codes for CASSLSPGTNTGELFF.

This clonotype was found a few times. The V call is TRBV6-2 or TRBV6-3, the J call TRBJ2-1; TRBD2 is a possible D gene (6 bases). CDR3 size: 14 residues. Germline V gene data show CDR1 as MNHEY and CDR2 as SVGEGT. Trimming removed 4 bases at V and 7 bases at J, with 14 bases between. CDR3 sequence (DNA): TGTGCCAGCAGTTTCGGGCCTGGGAGGAATGAGCAGTTCTTC. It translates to CASSFGPGRNEQFF.

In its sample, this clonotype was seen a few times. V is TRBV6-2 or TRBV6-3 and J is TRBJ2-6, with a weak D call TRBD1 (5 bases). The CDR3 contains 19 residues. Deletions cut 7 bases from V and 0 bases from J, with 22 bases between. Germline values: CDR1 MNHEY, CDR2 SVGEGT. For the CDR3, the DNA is TGTGCCAGCACCGATCCCAGGGTATATGTAACCTCTGGGGCCAACGTCCTGACTTTC. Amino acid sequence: CASTDPRVYVTSGANVLTF.

In DNA form, the CDR3 reads TGTGCCAGCCAATCTAGCGATCTCGCGCTCTACGAGCAGTACTTC. Residues: CASQSSDLALYEQYF. The V and J genes are TRBV11-2 and TRBJ2-7; D is perhaps TRBD2 (6 bases). Deletions cut 8 bases from V and 3 bases from J, with 20 bases between. CDR1 SGHAT and CDR2 FQNNGV come from the germline V gene. The CDR3 sequence is 15 residues long.

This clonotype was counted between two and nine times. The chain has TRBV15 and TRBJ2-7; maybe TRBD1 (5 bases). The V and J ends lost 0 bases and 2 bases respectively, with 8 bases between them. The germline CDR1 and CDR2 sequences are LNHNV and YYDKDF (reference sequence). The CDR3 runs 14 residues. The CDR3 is CATSRDRGAYEQYF. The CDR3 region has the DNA TGTGCCACCAGCAGAGATAGGGGTGCCTACGAGCAGTACTTC. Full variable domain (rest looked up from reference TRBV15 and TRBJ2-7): DAMVIQNPRYQVTQFGKPVTLSCSQTLNHNVMYWYQQKSSQAPKLLFHYYDKDFNNEADTPDNFQSRRPNTSFCFLDIRSPGLGDTAMYLCATSRDRGAYEQYFGPGTRLTVT.

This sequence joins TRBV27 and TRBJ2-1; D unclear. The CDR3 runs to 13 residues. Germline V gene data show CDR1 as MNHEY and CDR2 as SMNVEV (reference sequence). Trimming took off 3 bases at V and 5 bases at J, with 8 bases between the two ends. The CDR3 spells CASSFRHHNEQFF. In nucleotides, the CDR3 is TGTGCCAGCAGTTTTCGCCACCACAATGAGCAGTTCTTC.

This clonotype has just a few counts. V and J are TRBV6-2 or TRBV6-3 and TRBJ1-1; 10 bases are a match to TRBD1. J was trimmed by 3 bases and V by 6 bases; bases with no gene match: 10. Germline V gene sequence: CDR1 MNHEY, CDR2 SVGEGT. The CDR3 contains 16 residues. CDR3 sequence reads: CASSYIPGQGYTEAFF. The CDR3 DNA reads TGTGCCAGCAGCTACATCCCGGGACAGGGGTACACTGAAGCTTTCTTT.

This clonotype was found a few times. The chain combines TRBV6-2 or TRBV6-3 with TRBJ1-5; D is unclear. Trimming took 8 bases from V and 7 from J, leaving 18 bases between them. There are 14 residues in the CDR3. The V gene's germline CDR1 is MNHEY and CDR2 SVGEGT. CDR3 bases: TGTGCCAGCCGAAACGTGCGGGGTGGGCAGCCCCAGCATTTT. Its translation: CASRNVRGGQPQHF.

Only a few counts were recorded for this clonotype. The chain's CDR3 is CSGEFSGTNIQYF. The CDR3 coding sequence is TGCAGTGGCGAGTTTAGCGGGACGAACATTCAGTACTTC. The chain combines TRBV20-1 with TRBJ2-4; 8 bases agree with TRBD2. V lost 7 bases, J lost 7 bases, and 9 bases stayed unmatched. The CDR3 is 13 amino acids. Looked up from germline, CDR1 is DFQATT and CDR2 is SNEGSKA (reference sequence).

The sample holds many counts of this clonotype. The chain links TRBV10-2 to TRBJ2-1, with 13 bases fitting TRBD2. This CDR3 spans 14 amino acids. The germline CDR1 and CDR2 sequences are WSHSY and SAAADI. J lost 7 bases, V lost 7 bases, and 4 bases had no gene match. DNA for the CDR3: TGCGCCAGCATGGAACTAGCGGGAGGGAATGAGCAGTTCTTC. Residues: CASMELAGGNEQFF.

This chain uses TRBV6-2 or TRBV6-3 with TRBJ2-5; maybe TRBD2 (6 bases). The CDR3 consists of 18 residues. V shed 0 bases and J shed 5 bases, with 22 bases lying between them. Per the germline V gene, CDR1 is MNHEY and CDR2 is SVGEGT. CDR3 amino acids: CASSYSVVETRTKETQYF. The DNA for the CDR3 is TGTGCCAGCAGTTACTCCGTCGTCGAGACTAGGACTAAGGAGACCCAGTACTTC.

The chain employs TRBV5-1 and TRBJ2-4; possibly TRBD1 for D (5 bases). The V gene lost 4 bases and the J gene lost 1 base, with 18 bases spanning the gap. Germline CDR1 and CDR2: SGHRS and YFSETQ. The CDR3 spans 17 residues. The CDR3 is CASSVTGPPRAKNIQYF. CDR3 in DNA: TGCGCCAGCAGCGTTACAGGACCCCCTAGGGCCAAAAACATTCAGTACTTC.